This T cell receptor beta chain is from a study of T cell responses to AZD1222 COVID-19 vaccine. Study-wide results and limits: There were repertoire samples only from the period after the peak T cell response.

Sequenced by immunoSEQ multiplex PCR; TCRdb stores in-frame clones only, minus some. The sample holds more than 50,000 clones, roughly 90% seen once. As for this clone: Its target is not known.

This CDR3 has 14 residues. Germline CDR1 MNHNS, CDR2 SASEGT. V trimming: 6 bases; J trimming: 2 bases; junction bases outside the gene matches: 7. The specimen was peripheral blood, collected on day 0 of AZD1222 vaccination. The TCR was taken from an adult in good health. The chain employs TRBV6-1 and TRBJ2-7; 7 nucleotides line up with TRBD1. Written as DNA, the CDR3 is TGTGCCAGCAGAAAACAGGGGCTAACCTACGAGCAGTACTTC. This codes for CASRKQGLTYEQYF.